The 24 T cell receptor beta chains in this list originate from one sample, sequenced in a study of T cell responses to AZD1222 COVID-19 vaccine. Data came from immunoSEQ multiplex PCR; TCRdb stores just in-frame clones and leaves some out. This sample has fewer than 120,000 clones, with about 88% found just once. Sequencing was performed on peripheral blood, taken on day 0 of AZD1222 vaccination. The source is an adult in good health.

J is TRBJ2-2 and V is TRBV7-8; perhaps TRBD2 as D (5 bases). The germline V and J ends were trimmed by 3 bases and 0 bases, with 14 bases remaining between them. The germline gives CDR1 SGHVS, CDR2 FQNEAQ. CDR3 length equals 17 residues. This CDR3 reads CASSLPRWESNTGELFF. CDR3 DNA sequence: TGTGCCAGCAGCTTGCCCCGCTGGGAGTCGAACACCGGGGAGCTGTTTTTT.

CDR3 protein: CARRGDPDYEQYF. The CDR3, as DNA: TGTGCCCGAAGGGGTGACCCCGACTACGAGCAGTACTTC. The genes are TRBV30 and TRBJ2-7; tentative D call: TRBD1 (5 bases). V was clipped by 8 bases and J by 3 bases, with 17 bases between them. The germline gives CDR1 GTSNPN, CDR2 SVGIG (reference sequence). The length of the CDR3 is 13 residues.

The rearrangement links TRBV29-1 to TRBJ1-1; D not certain. Germline CDR1 reads SQVTM; CDR2 reads ANQGSEA. The CDR3 contains 14 residues. V shed 5 bases and J shed 0 bases, with 13 bases lying between them. The CDR3 nucleotides read TGCAGCGTTACTAGGTCGGTGGTGAACACTGAAGCTTTCTTT. It encodes CSVTRSVVNTEAFF. Supplemented by reference TRBV29-1 and TRBJ1-1, the full variable domain reads SAVISQKPSRDICQRGTSLTIQCQVDSQVTMMFWYRQQPGQSLTLIATANQGSEATYESGFVIDKFPISRPNLTFSTLTVSNMSPEDSSIYLCSVTRSVVNTEAFFGQGTRLTVV.

The rearrangement links TRBV28 to TRBJ1-4; 11 positions agree with TRBD1. Trimming at V came to 5 bases and at J to 4 bases, leaving 9 bases not matched to a gene. This CDR3 region has 17 residues. CDR1 MDHEN and CDR2 SYDVKM come from the germline V gene. The CDR3 DNA sequence: TGTGCCAGCAGTGGATTGGACAGGGGGCGAGGTAATGAAAAACTGTTTTTT. Protein: CASSGLDRGRGNEKLFF.

The chain joins TRBV27 to TRBJ2-6; D is unclear. V lost 7 bases, J lost 1 base, and 14 bases lay in between. The CDR3 sequence is 16 residues long. Germline CDR1 is MNHEY and CDR2 is SMNVEV (reference sequence). CDR3 region: CASTPFIQSGANVLTF. In DNA form, the CDR3 reads TGTGCCAGCACTCCTTTTATCCAATCTGGGGCCAACGTCCTGACTTTC.

A single count supports this clone. V gene TRBV4-1 combines with J gene TRBJ2-7; D unclear. CDR1 MGHRA and CDR2 YSYEKL come from the germline V gene. With 0 bases removed from V and 0 bases from J, the gap between germline ends came to 9 bases. The CDR3 spans 15 residues. The chain's CDR3 is CASSQDGGFSYEQYF. CDR3 nucleotide sequence: TGCGCCAGCAGCCAAGACGGTGGTTTCTCCTACGAGCAGTACTTC.

The chain employs TRBV7-2 and TRBJ1-5; possibly TRBD1 for D (5 bases). There are 15 residues in the CDR3. The germline CDR1 and CDR2 sequences are SGHTA and FQGNSA. V was pared by 1 base and J by 7 bases, with 14 bases between. The CDR3 is CASSLVRGSGQPQHF. The CDR3 nucleotides are TGTGCCAGCAGCTTAGTGCGGGGCTCCGGACAGCCCCAGCATTTT.

Only a few counts were recorded for this clone. The V and J genes are TRBV5-1 and TRBJ1-1; TRBD1 aligns across 10 bases. V shed 7 bases, J shed 6 bases, and the junction held 9 bases outside the gene matches. Germline V lookup: CDR1 SGHRS, CDR2 YFSETQ. The CDR3 has 14 amino acids. The DNA of the CDR3 is TGCGCCAGCGGCCCGACAGGGGGCAATCCTGAAGCTTTCTTT. This translates into CASGPTGGNPEAFF.

The chain has TRBV15 and TRBJ2-1, with 7 bases that match TRBD1. This CDR3 spans 16 amino acids. Unmatched junction bases numbered 13, after V lost 4 bases and J lost 7 bases. Germline V gene sequence: CDR1 LNHNV, CDR2 YYDKDF (reference sequence). The CDR3 loop is CATSTEAGQERNEQFF. The CDR3 bases are TGTGCCACCAGCACAGAGGCCGGACAGGAACGAAATGAGCAGTTCTTC.

The chain links TRBV7-9 to TRBJ2-2; D gene uncertain. CDR1 and CDR2 from the germline V gene are SEHNR and FQNEAQ (reference sequence). Trimming stripped 1 base from V and 0 bases from J, with 9 bases between. The CDR3 extends over 16 amino acids. The chain's CDR3 is CASSLGSGPNTGELFF. CDR3 DNA: TGTGCCAGCAGCTTAGGTTCAGGCCCGAACACCGGGGAGCTGTTTTTT.

The chain has TRBV7-8 and TRBJ2-2, with D possibly matching TRBD2 (5 bases). Germline V gene sequence: CDR1 SGHVS, CDR2 FQNEAQ. V lost 0 bases and J lost 4, with 9 bases in between. The CDR3 loop spans 15 amino acids. The CDR3 region has the DNA TGTGCCAGCAGCTTAGCTTCGGGGAGCACCGGGGAGCTGTTTTTT. Translating it yields CASSLASGSTGELFF.

The V gene is TRBV4-1, the J gene TRBJ2-1; 7 positions match TRBD2. The CDR3 loop spans 15 amino acids. Germline V gives CDR1 MGHRA, CDR2 YSYEKL. Trimming removed 0 bases from V and 7 bases from J; junction bases left unmatched: 6. The CDR3 nucleotides are TGCGCCAGCAGCCAAGATCCTCCGGGGGGAAATGAGCAGTTCTTC. Residues: CASSQDPPGGNEQFF.

This chain connects TRBV11-2 to TRBJ1-4; 9 bases fit TRBD1. Germline V lookup: CDR1 SGHAT, CDR2 FQNNGV. The CDR3 has 15 amino acids. V lost 5 bases to trimming and J lost 6 bases; unmatched junction nucleotides: 7. For the CDR3, the DNA is TGTGCCAGCAGCGAAGGACAGGGGAAGGATGAAAAACTGTTTTTT. Its protein is CASSEGQGKDEKLFF. Filled out from reference TRBV11-2 and TRBJ1-4, the complete variable domain reads EAGVAQSPRYKIIEKRQSVAFWCNPISGHATLYWYQQILGQGPKLLIQFQNNGVVDDSQLPKDRFSAERLKGVDSTLKIQPAKLEDSAVYLCASSEGQGKDEKLFFGSGTQLSVL.

V gene TRBV12-5 combines with J gene TRBJ1-2; 7 bases are a match to TRBD1. Germline-derived CDR1 and CDR2 are LGHNT and FRNRAP. The V and J ends lost 5 bases and 10 bases, in that order; junction bases with no gene match: 10. The CDR3 is 13 residues long. The CDR3 here is CASGPGTALDYTF. CDR3 DNA sequence: TGTGCTAGTGGTCCGGGGACAGCCTTAGACTACACCTTC.

The V and J genes are TRBV3-1 (or the pseudogene TRBV3-2) and TRBJ1-3; D is ambiguous. The V gene lost 5 bases and the J gene lost 4 bases, with 9 bases spanning the gap. The V gene's germline CDR1 is LGHDT and CDR2 YNNKEL (reference sequence). This CDR3 spans 13 amino acids. The CDR3 loop is CASSSRAGNTIYF. The CDR3 region has the DNA TGTGCCAGCAGCTCCCGGGCGGGAAACACCATATATTTT.

The chain recombines TRBV9 with TRBJ1-3; perhaps TRBD1 as D (6 bases). Germline CDR1 SGDLS, CDR2 YYNGEE. The V end lost 0 bases, the J end lost 0 bases, and 10 bases lay between the germline ends. This CDR3 comprises 16 residues. The CDR3 region has the DNA TGTGCCAGCAGCGTAGGGGGGGCTAGCTCTGGAAACACCATATATTTT. It encodes CASSVGGASSGNTIYF.

The rearrangement links TRBV3-1 (or the pseudogene TRBV3-2) to TRBJ2-2, with 9 bases identical to TRBD1. From germline, CDR1 is LGHDT and CDR2 YNNKEL (reference sequence). V shed 4 bases, J shed 4 bases, and the junction held 10 bases outside the gene matches. CDR3 length: 17 amino acids. In nucleotides, the CDR3 is TGTGCCAGCAGCCGAAAAATCGGGACAGGGCCCACCGGGGAGCTGTTTTTT. Amino acid sequence: CASSRKIGTGPTGELFF.

The genes are TRBV24-1 and TRBJ1-5; D gene uncertain. Trimming left V 2 bases short and J 0 bases short, with 19 bases between. The CDR3 covers 19 residues. Germline CDR1 reads KGHDR; CDR2 reads SFDVKD. CDR3 in amino acids: CATSDSAGASYYSNQPQHF. The DNA of the CDR3 is TGTGCCACCAGTGATTCTGCCGGAGCCAGCTATTATAGCAATCAGCCCCAGCATTTT.

The chain joins TRBV19 to TRBJ1-1; the match to TRBD1 covers 9 bases. The trim removed 4 bases at V and 0 bases at J, leaving 9 bases unmatched. Germline V gene lookup returns CDR1 LNHDA and CDR2 SQIVND (reference sequence). CDR3 length: 17 residues. The CDR3, as DNA: TGTGCCAGTAGTACCATACCCACAGGGGGCTTGAACACTGAAGCTTTCTTT. The encoded protein is CASSTIPTGGLNTEAFF.

A single count supports this clone. V usage is TRBV3-1 (or the pseudogene TRBV3-2) and J usage is TRBJ1-2; D not certain. Germline V gene data show CDR1 as LGHDT and CDR2 as YNNKEL (reference sequence). V dropped 0 bases and J dropped 4 bases, with 12 bases sitting between them. The CDR3 has 15 residues. This chain's CDR3 is CASSQEVAHLYGYTF. The CDR3, as DNA: TGTGCCAGCAGCCAAGAGGTCGCACACCTCTATGGCTACACCTTC.

The chain has TRBV12-2 and TRBJ1-2; the table's D call, TRBD1, was not checked against the DNA. TRBV12-2 counts as a pseudogene. CDR3 size: 19 residues. CDR3 DNA: TGTGCAAGTCGCCTTCAAGGGTCCGGGACACCCTACTACTACTATGGCTACACCTTC. This encodes CASRLQGSGTPYYYYGYTF.

The chain is built from TRBV2 and TRBJ1-1; D is uncertain. Trimming took off 2 bases at V and 0 bases at J, with 7 bases between the two ends. This CDR3 is 14 amino acids long. Germline lookup yields CDR1 SNHLY and CDR2 FYNNEI. The CDR3 DNA is TGTGCCAGCAGTGAATTCCGAGTGAACACTGAAGCTTTCTTT. Its translation: CASSEFRVNTEAFF.

The rearrangement links TRBV2 to TRBJ1-2, with 7 bases aligning to TRBD1. The J segment lost 6 bases and the V segment lost 8 bases, leaving 9 bases of the junction unmatched. Germline CDR1 SNHLY, CDR2 FYNNEI. The CDR3 loop spans 13 amino acids. The CDR3 nucleotides are TGTGCCAGCGGGGGGACAGACATGAATGGCTACACCTTC. It specifies CASGGTDMNGYTF.

The rearrangement uses TRBV6-2 or TRBV6-3 and TRBJ2-2; weak D call: TRBD1 (7 bases). V lost 5 bases to trimming and J lost 0 bases, with 13 bases between them. This CDR3 contains 16 residues. Germline lookup yields CDR1 MNHEY and CDR2 SVGEGT. The CDR3 coding sequence is TGTGCCAGCAGTCGACAGGGACTCCCGAACACCGGGGAGCTGTTTTTT. It is translated as CASSRQGLPNTGELFF.